The following is a TCR beta chain sequence with its context. The antigen is undetermined. Healthy bone marrow donors made up the donor group. V lost 0 bases to trimming and J lost 8 bases, with 12 bases between them. Germline V gene lookup returns CDR1 SGHRS and CDR2 YFSETQ. This CDR3 spans 15 amino acids. The sample originates from a study of cytomegalovirus exposure and HLA in healthy donors. Study conclusions and caveats: Reportedly, diagnosis of cytomegalovirus status by the classifier showed high specificity and sensitivity. Researchers catalogued some 160 TCR beta chains as cytomegalovirus-associated. Within an earlier analysis, most TCR beta V segments proved productive either about 87% or about 30% of the time.

PCR amplification relied on 60 Vbeta primers (plus 13 Jbeta primers). The data were produced by immunoSEQ multiplex PCR, yet TCRdb's version contains in-frame clones alone and is incomplete. Among about 110,000 clones, about 61% were seen once, and the ten largest hold about 2.2%. This chain joins TRBV5-1 and TRBJ1-6; tentative D call: TRBD1 (6 bases). The sequenced material came from PBMCs. This TCR derives from a woman aged 30 to 39 in good health and CMV-seronegative. The CDR3 nucleotides read TGCGCCAGCAGCTTGGACAGGGCCGGTGATTCACCCCTCCACTTT. Protein sequence: CASSLDRAGDSPLHF.